The next 30 T cell receptor beta chains were all read from a single sample in a study of T cell responses to AZD1222 COVID-19 vaccine. Sequencing used immunoSEQ multiplex PCR; TCRdb keeps in-frame clones, though not all of them. This sample has some 150,000 clones, with 88% found just once. The sample in question was peripheral blood, obtained 28 days after the second dose of the MenACWY control vaccine. These receptors all stem from an adult who received the MenACWY meningococcal vaccine as a control.

V usage is TRBV28 and J usage is TRBJ2-5; D not resolved. This CDR3 is 16 amino acids long. V was clipped by 2 bases and J by 1 base, with 14 bases between them. Germline V gene data show CDR1 as MDHEN and CDR2 as SYDVKM. CDR3 region: CASSLTSAAIQETQYF. The CDR3 DNA reads TGTGCCAGCAGTTTAACTTCCGCAGCTATCCAAGAGACCCAGTACTTC.

This chain joins TRBV19 and TRBJ1-6, with TRBD1 as a possible D gene (5 bases). Trimming took 7 bases from V and 7 from J, leaving 11 bases between them. CDR3 length equals 13 residues. The germline V gene has CDR1 LNHDA and CDR2 SQIVND (reference sequence). CDR3 sequence: CASIPGPNSPLHF. The CDR3, as DNA: TGTGCCAGTATACCGGGGCCAAATTCACCCCTCCACTTT.

The chain employs TRBV28 and TRBJ1-2, with 11 bases matching TRBD1. In germline, CDR1 is MDHEN, CDR2 SYDVKM. The CDR3 spans 16 residues. The J segment lost 4 bases and the V segment lost 4 bases, leaving 8 bases of the junction unmatched. Here the CDR3 reads CASSSQGTGGSYGYTF. For the CDR3, the DNA is TGTGCCAGCAGTTCGCAGGGGACAGGGGGTAGCTATGGCTACACCTTC.

The chain employs TRBV3-1 (or the pseudogene TRBV3-2) and TRBJ2-7, with D tentatively TRBD1 or TRBD2 (6 bases each). Germline CDR1 and CDR2: LGHDT and YNNKEL (reference sequence). This CDR3 spans 14 amino acids. Trimming removed 1 base at V and 7 bases at J, with 14 bases between. The CDR3 is CASSQVWGAGEQYF. In DNA form, the CDR3 reads TGTGCCAGCAGCCAAGTCTGGGGGGCTGGGGAGCAGTACTTC.

The chain carries TRBV24-1 and TRBJ2-3, with 8 bases lining up with TRBD2. This CDR3 region has 12 residues. Germline V gene sequence: CDR1 KGHDR, CDR2 SFDVKD. With 11 bases clipped from V and 0 bases from J, the junction kept 0 bases outside the gene matches. CDR3 nucleotides: TGTGCCAGCGGGGGGAGCACAGATACGCAGTATTTT. Encoded protein: CASGGSTDTQYF.

In DNA form, the CDR3 reads TGTGCCAGCAGCTTGGGGACTGTTACCGCCTACGAGCAGTACTTC. This codes for CASSLGTVTAYEQYF. The V call is TRBV5-6, the J call TRBJ2-7, with D tentatively TRBD2 (5 bases). Germline values: CDR1 SGHDT, CDR2 YYEEEE. V shed 0 bases and J shed 2 bases, with 12 bases lying between them. The CDR3 has 15 amino acids.

The V gene is TRBV19, the J gene TRBJ1-3; D is ambiguous. Trimming stripped 1 base from V and 2 bases from J, with 9 bases between. The germline CDR1 and CDR2 sequences are LNHDA and SQIVND (reference sequence). This CDR3 comprises 15 residues. CDR3 bases: TGTGCCAGTAGTATAGTCGGCAGCGCTGGAAACACCATATATTTT. Its translation: CASSIVGSAGNTIYF.

This clone has a single count. This chain connects TRBV12-3 or TRBV12-4 to TRBJ2-2; D is unresolved. V was clipped by 5 bases and J by 7 bases, with 11 bases between them. CDR3 length equals 13 residues. CDR3 DNA: TGTGCCAGCAGTCGCTTTTTCGGCGGGGAGCTGTTTTTT. Protein: CASSRFFGGELFF.

The chain uses TRBV7-2 and TRBJ1-1; D is unresolved. V lost 5 bases and J 1 base, leaving 14 bases between the germline ends. Germline V lookup: CDR1 SGHTA, CDR2 FQGNSA. The CDR3 consists of 15 residues. This chain's CDR3 is CASSQRRIQNTEAFF. The DNA of the CDR3 is TGTGCCAGCAGCCAGCGGAGGATACAGAACACTGAAGCTTTCTTT.

The chain has TRBV7-9 and TRBJ2-1; 7 positions agree with TRBD2. V lost 8 bases, J lost 7 bases, and 14 bases stayed unmatched. The length of the CDR3 is 15 residues. Germline CDR1 is SEHNR and CDR2 is FQNEAQ (reference sequence). As DNA, the CDR3 is TGTGCCAGCTCCGGACTAGTCGGGTCCGGGAATGAGCAGTTCTTC. Translating it yields CASSGLVGSGNEQFF.

V is TRBV19 and J is TRBJ2-4, with a possible D match to TRBD2 (6 bases). This CDR3 has 15 residues. The V end was cut by 5 bases, the J end by 4 bases, with 15 bases between. Germline loops: CDR1 LNHDA, CDR2 SQIVND (reference sequence). The CDR3 DNA is TGTGCCAGTAGTGCCCAGGGCGGGACTAAAAACATTCAGTACTTC. It translates to CASSAQGGTKNIQYF.

V is TRBV7-3 and J is TRBJ2-2; 7 nucleotides line up with TRBD2. The germline V gene has CDR1 SGHTA and CDR2 FQGTGA. The J segment lost 3 bases and the V segment lost 2 bases, leaving 9 bases of the junction unmatched. This CDR3 has 17 residues. CDR3: CASSLPRGGPHTGELFF. The CDR3 DNA reads TGTGCCAGCAGCTTACCCCGGGGAGGGCCCCACACCGGGGAGCTGTTTTTT.

The chain links TRBV11-2 to TRBJ1-2; the D is unclear. Germline CDR1 SGHAT, CDR2 FQNNGV. The CDR3 contains 14 residues. V lost 1 base and J lost 2, with 8 bases in between. The CDR3 spells CASSLGVGNYGYTF. The CDR3 DNA reads TGTGCCAGCAGCTTAGGTGTCGGAAACTATGGCTACACCTTC.

The V and J genes are TRBV11-3 and TRBJ1-1; unclear D gene. The CDR3 is made up of 14 amino acids. Between the trimmed V and J ends, which lost 1 base and 1 base, there was a span of 7 bases. CDR1 is SGHNT, CDR2 YENEEA, per germline. The CDR3 sequence: CASSLGPENTEAFF. The DNA of the CDR3 is TGTGCCAGCAGCTTAGGCCCGGAGAACACTGAAGCTTTCTTT.

This chain joins TRBV9 and TRBJ2-7; 7 bases map to TRBD2. The germline gives CDR1 SGDLS, CDR2 YYNGEE. Trimming took 4 bases from V and 3 from J; bases not matched to a gene: 19. CDR3 size: 18 residues. The chain's CDR3 is CASSPEREGLVSNYEQYF. The CDR3 nucleotides are TGTGCCAGCAGCCCAGAGAGGGAGGGCCTAGTGTCGAACTACGAGCAGTACTTC.

In this sample, this clone turned up once. V is TRBV5-8 and J is TRBJ1-1, with 11 nucleotides matching TRBD1. The V gene end was trimmed by 4 bases and the J gene end by 4 bases; junction bases not matched to a gene: 3. The germline CDR1 and CDR2 sequences are SGHTS and YDEGEE. The CDR3 has 14 amino acids. Here the CDR3 reads CASSTGTGGTEAFF. Written as DNA, the CDR3 is TGTGCCAGCAGCACCGGGACAGGGGGCACTGAAGCTTTCTTT.

The chain is built from TRBV7-9 and TRBJ2-5, with 9 bases that match TRBD1. The ends lost 2 bases at V and 4 bases at J; junction bases unmatched: 5. CDR3 size: 15 residues. Looked up from germline, CDR1 is SEHNR and CDR2 is FQNEAQ (reference sequence). CDR3 sequence: CASSLKGQGSETQYF. For the CDR3, the DNA is TGTGCCAGCAGCTTAAAGGGACAGGGATCAGAGACCCAGTACTTC.

CDR3 DNA: TGTGCCATCAGTGAGTCAGGGACAGCTAAGGAGCTGTTTTTT. This codes for CAISESGTAKELFF. The chain combines TRBV10-3 with TRBJ2-2; 7 nucleotides agree with TRBD1. Germline-derived CDR1 and CDR2 are ENHRY and SYGVKD. The CDR3 sequence is 14 residues long. Germline trimming cut 0 bases from V and 10 bases from J; bases unmatched to any gene: 5.

The chain links TRBV4-3 to TRBJ2-1; 9 bases map to TRBD1. The CDR3 runs 16 residues. Germline V gene data show CDR1 as LGHNA and CDR2 as YSLEER. V shed 4 bases, J shed 3 bases, and the junction held 7 bases outside the gene matches. The CDR3 protein is CASSRDAGQGYNEQFF. The CDR3 DNA follows: TGCGCCAGCAGCCGAGACGCGGGACAGGGCTACAATGAGCAGTTCTTC.

The CDR3 nucleotides are TGTGCCAGTAGTCCACTTCGCGATCTTGGCTACACCTTC. Encoded protein: CASSPLRDLGYTF. The genes are TRBV19 and TRBJ1-2; unclear D gene. The CDR3 length is 13 residues. V was clipped by 5 bases and J by 7 bases, with 14 bases between them. The germline V gene encodes CDR1 LNHDA and CDR2 SQIVND (reference sequence).

V and J are TRBV29-1 and TRBJ2-7, with 12 bases fitting TRBD2. The CDR3 totals 16 residues. Germline V gene sequence: CDR1 SQVTM, CDR2 ANQGSEA. The trim removed 8 bases at V and 0 bases at J, leaving 11 bases unmatched. This CDR3 is CSQHDPTSGSSYEQYF. CDR3 bases: TGCAGCCAACATGACCCGACTAGCGGGAGCTCCTACGAGCAGTACTTC.

The J gene is TRBJ1-1, the V gene TRBV5-1, with D hard to call. V was pared by 0 bases and J by 4 bases, with 7 bases between. This CDR3 has 13 residues. Germline V CDR1 and CDR2: SGHRS, YFSETQ. The CDR3 loop reads CASSLGGGTEAFF. Here the CDR3 DNA reads TGCGCCAGCAGCTTGGGGGGTGGCACTGAAGCTTTCTTT.

The rearrangement joins TRBV6-5 to TRBJ2-5; weak D call: TRBD2 (6 bases). Germline values: CDR1 MNHEY, CDR2 SVGAGI. Trimming stripped 5 bases from V and 6 bases from J, with 19 bases between. The CDR3 covers 15 residues. The DNA for the CDR3 is TGTGCCAGCAGTCCCGAGACTAGTGGATGGCAGACCCAGTACTTC. It translates to CASSPETSGWQTQYF.

This rearrangement joins TRBV23-1 to TRBJ1-6; D call uncertain. TRBV23-1 is identified as an open reading frame with a role that is uncertain. The CDR3 covers 13 residues. Trimming shortened V by 8 bases and J by 5 bases, and 10 bases separated the two germline ends. Here the CDR3 DNA reads TGCGCCAGCTATAGGCCGGATAATTCACCCCTCCACTTT. It translates to CASYRPDNSPLHF.

V and J are TRBV30 and TRBJ2-1, with TRBD2 as a possible D gene (6 bases). Trimming stripped 2 bases from V and 6 bases from J, with 11 bases between. Per the germline V gene, CDR1 is GTSNPN and CDR2 is SVGIG (reference sequence). The CDR3 loop spans 13 amino acids. CDR3 DNA sequence: TGTGCCTGGAGTAGGTTAGCGGCCAATGAGCAGTTCTTC. Protein product: CAWSRLAANEQFF.

The chain uses TRBV5-1 and TRBJ1-3, with 9 nucleotides matching TRBD1. The CDR3 sequence is 15 residues long. The trim removed 5 bases at V and 0 bases at J, leaving 3 bases unmatched. The germline CDR1 and CDR2 sequences are SGHRS and YFSETQ. The DNA for the CDR3 is TGCGCCAGCAGATTGACAGGGGGCTCTGGAAACACCATATATTTT. This encodes CASRLTGGSGNTIYF. The whole variable domain, filled in from reference TRBV5-1 and TRBJ1-3, reads KAGVTQTPRYLIKTRGQQVTLSCSPISGHRSVSWYQQTPGQGLQFLFEYFSETQRNKGNFPGRFSGRQFSNSRSEMNVSTLELGDSALYLCASRLTGGSGNTIYFGEGSWLTVV.

The V and J genes are TRBV11-3 and TRBJ2-7; 7 bases are shared with TRBD1. The CDR3 covers 12 residues. The junction had 3 bases not matched to a gene; V was cut back by 5 bases and J by 5 bases. CDR1 and CDR2 from the germline V gene are SGHNT and YENEEA. The CDR3 here is CASSATGDEQYF. The DNA of the CDR3 is TGTGCCAGCAGCGCTACAGGGGACGAGCAGTACTTC.

The rearrangement uses TRBV28 and TRBJ1-1, with unresolved D. In germline, CDR1 is MDHEN, CDR2 SYDVKM. Trimming shortened V by 2 bases and J by 1 base, and 5 bases separated the two germline ends. The CDR3 covers 13 residues. The CDR3 DNA reads as TGTGCCAGCAGTTTAGTCCAGAACACTGAAGCTTTCTTT. Its protein is CASSLVQNTEAFF.

This chain links TRBV18 with TRBJ1-6; 8 bases are a match to TRBD1. The germline CDR1 and CDR2 sequences are KGHSH and LQKENI. The junction had 3 bases not matched to a gene; V was cut back by 3 bases and J by 8 bases. The CDR3 runs 14 residues. The CDR3 region has the DNA TGTGCCAGCTCACCCGGACAGGGCTATTCACCCCTCCACTTT. This translates into CASSPGQGYSPLHF.

This chain links TRBV27 with TRBJ2-4, with unresolved D. This CDR3 has 9 residues. Germline values: CDR1 MNHEY, CDR2 SMNVEV (reference sequence). Trimming left V 7 bases short and J 13 bases short, with 8 bases between. CDR3 sequence (DNA): TGTGCCAGCACCACGATCCAGTACTTC. This sequence encodes CASTTIQYF.